This TCR beta chain comes out of a study of T cell responses to AZD1222 COVID-19 vaccine (TCRdb year 2021). A note on the overall study: AZD1222 recipients with second doses at about 4 weeks or about 12 weeks were pooled, because spike-specific TCR depth and breadth did not differ between schedules. A total of about 240 trial participants underwent TCR sequencing, of whom about 200 received two doses of AZD1222 and about 26 received two doses of the MenACWY control vaccine. Trial participants were enrolled into age subgroups of 18-55, 56-69 and 70-plus years, which contained around 140, 26 and 57 TCR-sequenced participants, respectively.

What the research found in general, with its limitations: Conclusions about previously exposed vaccinees are limited, since just five or six AZD1222 recipients were seropositive for SARS-CoV-2 at baseline. The 56-69-year group was small, and its depth increase did not reach significance, likely because of low power. Reportedly, close to half of the unique spike-specific TCRs recognized epitopes lying outside the regions that are mutated in the B.1.351 and B.1.1.7 variants. Because no day 14 peak-response samples were available, repertoires were characterized only after the peak T cell response. After two AZD1222 doses, spike-specific TCR breadth and depth were significantly higher than at day 0 and than in MenACWY recipients. The whole spike protein was spanned by vaccine-associated CD4 TCRs, and dominant responses were seen in regions 160-218 and 743-854. Participants were mostly white British, with more females than males. The authors suggested clonal diversity may have been underestimated.

The CDR3 regions of human TCRbeta chains were analyzed by immunosequencing. As for the original processing: Repertoire TCRs were matched against a reference library of SARS-CoV-2-specific TCRs generated with the MIRA antigen-specificity platform. Breadth was defined as the fraction of unique TCRs that were SARS-CoV-2-associated. Depth was defined as the fraction of total T cells that were SARS-CoV-2-associated. Using the MIRA data, each spike-specific TCR was assigned both to the spike region to which the TCR was reactive and to a CD4 or CD8 class. Log10-transformed breadth and depth values were compared by one-way ANOVA with Sidak's multiple comparisons tests. TCRdb re-hosts the immuneACCESS table, in-frame sequences only. Its copies lack some clones; in the studies checked, an unresolved V gene accounts for under half of them, and the cause for the rest is not known. The V and J calls and clone size are taken from that table; D and trimming were inferred from the DNA. For this sample there are roughly 100,000 clones; about nine tenths appear just once. Under 5.5% of the sample goes to the ten largest clones.

This sample's time point label indicates: baseline before first vaccination. Samples from vaccinated people were obtained from the UK trials COV001 and COV002, which included a single-blind randomized controlled phase 2/3 trial of AZD1222 (ChAdOx1 nCoV-19) in healthy adults. For TCRbeta chain sequencing, PBMC samples from trial participants were taken at day 0 and at day 28 after the second dose. With respect to this clone: Its binding antigen is unknown. Base-call qualities are not available, and no considerably larger clone is one nucleotide away.

Trimming takes 9 bases from V and 0 bases from J, and the germline ends sit 5 bases apart. CDR1 and CDR2 are read off the germline V gene as SNHLY and FYNNEI. The CDR3, cysteine through phenylalanine, is 12 amino acids long. CDR3 DNA is the only sequence kept; it has 36 bases, read in frame from the first base. This specimen was peripheral blood, taken on day 0 of AZD1222 vaccination. This sequence was found in an adult in good health. Rearrangement joined TRBV2 to TRBJ2-2; the D gene assignment is ambiguous. The CDR3 loop reads CARGPNTGELFF. The nucleotides read TGTGCCAGAGGACCGAACACCGGGGAGCTGTTTTTT.